The T cell receptor (beta chain) described here comes from a study of blood T cell repertoires in COVID-19. Study-level background: From T cells, B-cell-depleted T cells, or PBMCs came the material, which was cDNA or gDNA.

Here immunoSEQ multiplex PCR was the method, and the copy in TCRdb shows in-frame clones only, minus some. The table records some 150,000 clones, 80% of them present only once. This clone was recorded once. Trimming took off 7 bases at V and 5 bases at J, with 19 bases between the two ends. CDR3 length: 15 residues. CDR1 KGHDR and CDR2 SFDVKD come from the germline V gene. This TCR was recovered from a woman between 45 and 60 years old with acute or convalescent COVID-19. Sequenced sample: peripheral blood. This chain links TRBV24-1 with TRBJ1-1, with D perhaps matching TRBD1 (5 bases). The CDR3 region has the DNA TGTGCCACCAGCGAGACAGCCCGGGGGGGGACTGAAGCTTTCTTT. Its translation is CATSETARGGTEAFF.